This section outlines one T cell receptor beta chain sequence together with its context. Its antigen remains unidentified. This record belongs to a study of T cell responses to AZD1222 COVID-19 vaccine. On the study more broadly: Whether given at about 4 or about 12 weeks, second doses were pooled. Study-level results: Clonal diversity was possibly underestimated, and white British individuals and females predominated among donors. Breadth and depth of Spike-specific TCRs rose after two AZD1222 doses.

Sequenced by immunoSEQ multiplex PCR; TCRdb stores in-frame clones only, minus some. Altogether 75,000 to 90,000 clones are present, 90% being singletons, with the ten largest covering around 4.9%. Between the trimmed V and J ends, which lost 3 bases and 9 bases, there was a span of 9 bases. CDR1 WNHNN and CDR2 SYGVQD come from the germline V gene (reference sequence). This CDR3 is built from 13 residues. Sequenced here: peripheral blood, sampled on day 0 of AZD1222 vaccination. The chain joins TRBV10-1 to TRBJ1-6, with D unclear. This receptor was obtained from an adult in good health. The CDR3 loop reads CASSDELGSPLHF. CDR3 sequence (DNA): TGCGCCAGCAGTGACGAATTGGGTTCACCCCTCCACTTT.